The 4 T cell receptor beta chains given below trace back to one sample, sequenced in a study of blood T cell repertoires in COVID-19. Libraries were prepared by immunoSEQ multiplex PCR; TCRdb keeps only in-frame clonotypes and omits some of them. The table includes about 240,000 clones, under 90% detected once. What was sequenced was PBMCs or T cells enriched from blood (not recorded which). The receptors originated from a woman aged 40 to 50 who had been exposed to COVID-19.

The CDR3 DNA reads as TGTGCCAGCAGCGGCCCAGGGGTGGGGGATGAGCAGTTCTTC. Encoded protein: CASSGPGVGDEQFF. This rearrangement joins TRBV5-4 to TRBJ2-1, with D possibly TRBD1 on 6 matching bases. The germline V gene has CDR1 SGHNT and CDR2 YYREEE (reference sequence). V gave up 4 bases and J gave up 8 bases, with 16 bases separating them. CDR3 length: 14 residues.

The chain is built from TRBV7-9 and TRBJ2-3; TRBD1 matches at 9 bases. V was clipped by 4 bases and J by 1 base; unmatched bases: 6. Germline CDR1 is SEHNR and CDR2 is FQNEAQ (reference sequence). This CDR3 is built from 16 residues. Here the CDR3 reads CASSWTGDFGTDTQYF. CDR3 DNA: TGTGCCAGCAGCTGGACAGGGGATTTCGGCACAGATACGCAGTATTTT.

This sequence joins TRBV29-1 and TRBJ1-1; D unresolved. The V gene lost 2 bases and the J gene lost 2 bases, with 18 bases spanning the gap. The CDR3 extends over 16 amino acids. Germline CDR1 SQVTM, CDR2 ANQGSEA. This CDR3 is CSVEPFLGVGNTEAFF. The CDR3, as DNA: TGCAGCGTTGAACCATTCCTAGGCGTAGGTAACACTGAAGCTTTCTTT.

The chain links TRBV7-2 to TRBJ2-3; 12 nucleotides match TRBD2. The V segment lost 4 bases and the J segment 10 bases; nucleotides outside the gene matches: 3. This CDR3 contains 13 residues. Germline values: CDR1 SGHTA, CDR2 FQGNSA. In DNA form, the CDR3 reads TGTGCCAGCAGCTCACTAGCGGGGGGTTCGCAGTATTTT. This encodes CASSSLAGGSQYF.